Following are 18 T cell receptor beta chains from one sample sequenced in a study of shared clonotypes between healthy human individuals. This table comes from immunoSEQ multiplex PCR, and its TCRdb copy is limited to in-frame clones, with some not included. The table has approximately 2.5 million clones, roughly 93% seen once. Input material: naive CD4+ T cells from PBMCs. This sample's subset: CD45RA+ positively selected. These receptors all stem from a man younger than 30 in good health. Some clones in this sample may be carry-over from other donors' samples.

V usage is TRBV9 and J usage is TRBJ2-3, with D possibly matching TRBD2 (6 bases). The V gene lost 3 bases and the J gene lost 2 bases, with 16 bases spanning the gap. CDR3 length: 16 residues. In germline, CDR1 is SGDLS, CDR2 YYNGEE. CDR3 in DNA: TGTGCCAGCAGCGCAAACCCGGGACTTAACACAGATACGCAGTATTTT. As protein: CASSANPGLNTDTQYF.

The V call is TRBV5-1, the J call TRBJ2-2, with D perhaps assigned TRBD1 or TRBD2 (5 bases each). The CDR3 consists of 15 residues. The V gene lost 6 bases and the J gene lost 5 bases, with 17 bases spanning the gap. The germline CDR1 and CDR2 sequences are SGHRS and YFSETQ. CDR3 sequence: CASTRGSIQTGELFF. CDR3 sequence (DNA): TGCGCCAGCACCCGGGGCTCTATCCAGACCGGGGAGCTGTTTTTT.

This chain connects TRBV28 to TRBJ2-5; D may match TRBD1 or TRBD2 (7 bases each). This CDR3 spans 15 amino acids. CDR1 and CDR2 from the germline V gene are MDHEN and SYDVKM. The V end was cut by 5 bases, the J end by 5 bases, with 18 bases between. CDR3: CASSPGGAPAETQYF. In DNA, the CDR3 is TGTGCCAGCAGTCCAGGGGGGGCCCCAGCGGAGACCCAGTACTTC.

This sequence joins TRBV5-6 and TRBJ1-1; D ambiguous. This CDR3 region has 12 residues. Trimming cost V 5 bases and J 5 bases, with 10 bases left between them. CDR1 and CDR2 from the germline V gene are SGHDT and YYEEEE. The CDR3 region is CASSRPLTEAFF. The CDR3 DNA is TGTGCCAGCAGTCGCCCCTTAACTGAAGCTTTCTTT. Combining the CDR3 with reference TRBV5-6 and TRBJ1-1 gives the whole variable domain DAGVTQSPTHLIKTRGQQVTLRCSPKSGHDTVSWYQQALGQGPQFIFQYYEEEERQRGNFPDRFSGHQFPNYSSELNVNALLLGDSALYLCASSRPLTEAFFGQGTRLTVV.

V gene TRBV7-2 combines with J gene TRBJ2-2; D might be TRBD2 (5 bases). V was pared by 3 bases and J by 7 bases, with 15 bases between. The CDR3 contains 15 residues. The germline V gene encodes CDR1 SGHTA and CDR2 FQGNSA. The CDR3 bases are TGTGCCAGCAGCTTGGCGGGTCGGGTTGGCGGGGAGCTGTTTTTT. Translated, it gives CASSLAGRVGGELFF.

The chain combines TRBV28 with TRBJ1-4; possibly TRBD1 for D (5 bases). The CDR3 contains 13 residues. V gave up 5 bases and J gave up 6 bases, with 10 bases separating them. The germline gives CDR1 MDHEN, CDR2 SYDVKM. CDR3 amino acids: CASSGAGDEKLFF. CDR3 bases: TGTGCCAGCAGTGGGGCAGGAGATGAAAAACTGTTTTTT. Variable domain in full (rest from reference TRBV28 and TRBJ1-4): DVKVTQSSRYLVKRTGEKVFLECVQDMDHENMFWYRQDPGLGLRLIYFSYDVKMKEKGDIPEGYSVSREKKERFSLILESASTNQTSMYLCASSGAGDEKLFFGSGTQLSVL.

This clone is a singleton in its sample. The rearrangement links TRBV4-2 to TRBJ2-3, with 11 nucleotides matching TRBD2. J was trimmed by 5 bases and V by 1 base; bases with no gene match: 2. CDR1 is LGHNA, CDR2 YNFKEQ, per germline. CDR3 length equals 15 residues. The CDR3 bases are TGTGCCAGCAGCCAAGTTGGGACTAGCGGAGATACGCAGTATTTT. Protein sequence: CASSQVGTSGDTQYF.

This CDR3 reads CASRSPTGMNTEAFF. The DNA for the CDR3 is TGTGCCAGCAGATCCCCTACAGGGATGAACACTGAAGCTTTCTTT. V usage is TRBV28 and J usage is TRBJ1-1; maybe TRBD1 (6 bases). Deletions cut 6 bases from V and 0 bases from J, with 14 bases between. Germline loops: CDR1 MDHEN, CDR2 SYDVKM. The CDR3 has 15 amino acids.

V gene TRBV5-1 combines with J gene TRBJ2-1, with 11 bases fitting TRBD2. From germline, CDR1 is SGHRS and CDR2 YFSETQ. The CDR3 spans 16 residues. The V and J ends lost 0 bases and 6 bases, in that order; junction bases with no gene match: 5. In DNA form, the CDR3 reads TGCGCCAGCAGCTTGGTGTCCCTAGCGGGAGGCAATGAGCAGTTCTTC. Protein: CASSLVSLAGGNEQFF.

The chain joins TRBV5-4 to TRBJ2-1; 7 positions agree with TRBD2. The germline gives CDR1 SGHNT, CDR2 YYREEE (reference sequence). With V trimmed by 0 bases and J by 8 bases, 5 bases remained unmatched. This CDR3 is 14 amino acids long. The CDR3 spells CASSLVGGRDEQFF. CDR3 bases: TGTGCCAGCAGCTTGGTGGGAGGGCGGGATGAGCAGTTCTTC.

The V call is TRBV28, the J call TRBJ2-1; TRBD1 matches 11 bases. Germline lookup yields CDR1 MDHEN and CDR2 SYDVKM. The V gene end was trimmed by 4 bases and the J gene end by 10 bases; junction bases not matched to a gene: 12. The CDR3 runs 16 residues. The CDR3 sequence: CASSSESGQGVREQFF. For the CDR3, the DNA is TGTGCCAGCAGTTCGGAGTCGGGACAGGGGGTCAGGGAGCAGTTCTTC.

The rearrangement links TRBV20-1 to TRBJ2-1, with unresolved D. The CDR3 loop spans 10 amino acids. Between the trimmed V and J ends, which lost 5 bases and 9 bases, there was a span of 8 bases. The germline CDR1 and CDR2 sequences are DFQATT and SNEGSKA (reference sequence). CDR3 coding DNA: TGCAGTGCTGAAGTCTCTGAGCAGTTCTTC. This encodes CSAEVSEQFF.

This chain connects TRBV4-1 to TRBJ1-5; D remains ambiguous. Germline V CDR1 and CDR2: MGHRA, YSYEKL. V dropped 4 bases and J dropped 2 bases, with 9 bases sitting between them. This CDR3 region has 14 residues. CDR3 region: CASSLRTGNQPQHF. The CDR3 coding sequence is TGCGCCAGCAGCCTACGTACGGGCAATCAGCCCCAGCATTTT.

The J gene is TRBJ2-1, the V gene TRBV5-1; the match to TRBD2 covers 9 bases. This CDR3 comprises 15 residues. The germline CDR1 and CDR2 sequences are SGHRS and YFSETQ. J lost 8 bases, V lost 0 bases, and 6 bases had no gene match. The chain's CDR3 is CASSLVSGSRDEQFF. As DNA, the CDR3 is TGCGCCAGCAGCTTGGTTAGCGGGAGCAGGGATGAGCAGTTCTTC.

Regarding this clone: This sample includes further DNA sequences coding for the same CDR3. The genes are TRBV2 and TRBJ2-1; D gene uncertain. The ends were cut back, 3 bases at V and 8 bases at J, with 2 bases in the middle. CDR1 and CDR2 (germline): SNHLY, FYNNEI. This CDR3 has 10 residues. DNA of the CDR3: TGTGCCAGCAGTGAGTATGAGCAGTTCTTC. Residues: CASSEYEQFF.

The rearrangement links TRBV6-6 to TRBJ2-2, with 7 bases aligning to TRBD1. CDR3 length: 14 residues. Germline CDR1 MNHNY, CDR2 SVGAGI (reference sequence). Trimming removed 10 bases from V and 4 bases from J; junction bases left unmatched: 9. In DNA form, the CDR3 reads TGTGCCACCACCCCAGGGGGTGGCACCGGGGAGCTGTTTTTT. Its translation: CATTPGGGTGELFF.

About this clone: At one of its ends the junction is not consistent with the germline gene, which may arise from a read error. V usage is TRBV7-8 and J usage is TRBJ2-5; D is unresolved. The CDR3 runs to 14 residues. Per the germline V gene, CDR1 is SGHVS and CDR2 is FQNEAQ. The CDR3 DNA sequence: TGTGCCAGCAGCTTAGTTGTGAGGCAAGGGACCCAGTACTTC. This codes for CASSLVVRQGTQYF.

The DNA for the CDR3 is TGTGCCAGCAGCCAGGACAGGGCGGGAGAGACCCAGTACTTC. It translates to CASSQDRAGETQYF. The J gene is TRBJ2-5, the V gene TRBV28; TRBD1 agrees at 8 bases. Trimming cost V 6 bases and J 4 bases; bases outside gene matches: 7. The germline V gene encodes CDR1 MDHEN and CDR2 SYDVKM. The CDR3 has 14 amino acids.